This entry features one T cell receptor beta chain sequence. This clone came up a few times. No cognate antigen has been identified for it. Base qualities are not recorded, but no much larger clone differs from it by a single base. This entry comes from a study of beta chain features in type 1 diabetes (dated by TCRdb to 2016 to 2019). Some background on the complete study: Mean age, gender distribution, total cell number and subset yield were not different between patients and healthy donors. The study compared the TCRB repertoires of sorted circulating CD4+ T cell subsets in recently diagnosed type 1 diabetes patients with those in matched healthy donors. A total of under 120,000,000 sorted cells were examined across all samples, and RNA yield correlated strongly with the number of cells per subset. Naive and central memory subsets were obtained from all 30 or so donors, but regulatory and stem cell-like memory subsets were isolated from only 8 patients and about eight healthy donors. Points the paper makes about the study in general: Naive, central memory and regulatory TCRB repertoires appeared more similar among patients than among healthy donors. Type 1 diabetes patients showed a moderate but significant shortening of TCRB CDR3 length in all four CD4+ subsets. Because small numbers of individuals were included in the HLA sub-analyses, any influence of HLA type on TCRB rearrangement was left unresolved. Patients with type 1 diabetes made fewer insertions and deleted more nucleotides at VDJ recombination sites, implying thymic rearrangement abnormalities. PCR might favor shorter templates, but patient and control samples were amplified and corrected together, so any skew would affect both groups equally. Sequencing cDNA rather than genomic DNA could over-represent highly expressing activated cells, although activation and CD3 levels did not differ between groups.

All of the isolated RNA was reverse transcribed with the High Capacity cDNA Reverse Transcription Kit, so expressed TCRB transcripts were sequenced. Deep immunoSEQ sequencing was performed on naive, central memory and regulatory T cell samples, with an average of around 3.4 million total reads per sample. Sorted cells were lysed in RLT buffer and RNA was extracted with DNase-treated RNeasy Micro or Mini kits, depending on cell number. Each cell subset was processed separately to prevent cross-contamination, with patient and healthy donor samples processed together. The immunoSEQ multiplex PCR was used to amplify TCRB sequences from cDNA, generating 87-bp fragments that spanned the CDR3 region. The amplicons were sequenced using the Illumina HiSeq platform. The paper's processing steps were these. PCR bias was computationally corrected using synthetic template baselines, reads within Hamming distance 2 were collapsed, and singletons that could not be merged were discarded. By aligning reads against IMGT, V, D and J genes, CDR3 length, and insertions or deletions at six rearrangement sites were assigned. Within each subset, clonotype counts were normalized to sorted cell number, and only after that were true diversity and Gini coefficients computed with the tcR R package. The overlap coefficient, calculated on TCRB nucleotide sequences, was used to quantify repertoire sharing. Here the immuneACCESS table is served through TCRdb, limited to in-frame sequences with V and J called. Missing clones are a known gap in these copies; in checked studies unresolved V genes cover under half, and the rest lacks a known reason. V, J and clone size were drawn from that table, and D and trimming were deduced from the DNA. The sample table contains roughly 170,000 clones; only one count was recorded for around an eighth of them. The ten largest clonotypes hold 0.62% of the sample.

Each donor gave one peripheral blood draw, averaging roughly 120 mL, which was collected into heparinised tubes. A BD FACSAria II and a panel including CD45RO, CCR7, CD25, CD127, CD95 and CD27 were used to sort naive, central memory, regulatory and stem cell-like memory CD4+ T cells. All sorted populations exceeded 95% purity. Right away, PBMCs were isolated by Lymphoprep density gradient centrifugation and were stained directly, with no culture step. So that batch effects would be minimized, each experiment stained and sorted samples in pairs, pairing one healthy donor with one patient. Sequences SGHRS (CDR1) and YFSETQ (CDR2) are obtained from the germline V gene. At the junction V is shortened by 1 base and J by 2 bases; bases outside the gene matches: 6. The CDR3 holds 16 amino acids from the cysteine to the phenylalanine. This entry keeps only the CDR3 DNA: 48 bases, framed from base 1.

This receptor was taken from a woman younger than 35 in good health. The rearranged chain carries TRBV5-1 and TRBJ1-2; 9 bases in the middle match TRBD1. Sequencing was carried out using central memory CD4+ T cells from blood. The nucleotides read TGCGCCAGCAGCTTGTCGTTAACAGGGGGCAACTATGGCTACACCTTC. Protein translation: CASSLSLTGGNYGYTF.